This T cell receptor (beta chain) was sequenced for a study of radiotherapy plus CTLA-4 blockade in lung cancer. Trimming removed 0 bases from V and 1 base from J, with 10 bases in between. The germline CDR1 and CDR2 sequences are SGHRS and YFSETQ. CDR3 length: 15 amino acids. Sequenced by immunoSEQ multiplex PCR; TCRdb stores in-frame clones only, minus some. The sample has roughly 50,000 clones; approximately 86% are singletons. This clonotype originated in a human donor with non-small cell lung cancer that progressed on radiotherapy plus ipilimumab. Some clones in this sample may be carry-over from other donors' samples. Specimen: peripheral blood, collected from a patient treated with radiotherapy plus ipilimumab. The chain combines TRBV5-1 with TRBJ1-1; tentatively, D is TRBD1 (5 bases). This chain's CDR3 is CASSLGGHSNTEAFF. In nucleotides, the CDR3 is TGCGCCAGCAGCTTGGGAGGACACTCGAACACTGAAGCTTTCTTT. Full variable domain (remainder filled in from reference TRBV5-1 and TRBJ1-1): KAGVTQTPRYLIKTRGQQVTLSCSPISGHRSVSWYQQTPGQGLQFLFEYFSETQRNKGNFPGRFSGRQFSNSRSEMNVSTLELGDSALYLCASSLGGHSNTEAFFGQGTRLTVV.